Sequencing of this TCR beta chain was carried out in a study of T cell responses to AZD1222 COVID-19 vaccine (dated by TCRdb to 2020 to 2022). Regarding the study in general: AZD1222 recipients with second doses at about 4 weeks or about 12 weeks were pooled, because spike-specific TCR depth and breadth did not differ between schedules. Trial participants were enrolled into age subgroups of 18-55, 56-69 and 70-plus years, which contained around 150, 29 and 61 TCR-sequenced participants, respectively. A total of around 240 trial participants underwent TCR sequencing, of whom nearly 210 received two doses of AZD1222 and 26 received two doses of the MenACWY control vaccine.

Interpreted using the paper, the time point label stands for: baseline before first vaccination. Vaccinee samples were obtained from the UK trials COV001 and COV002, which included a single-blind randomized controlled phase 2/3 trial of AZD1222 (ChAdOx1 nCoV-19) in healthy adults. For TCRbeta chain sequencing, PBMC samples from trial participants were taken at day 0 and at day 28 after the second dose. Overall results and qualifications from the work: CD4 TCRs associated with the vaccine covered the entire spike protein, and the dominant responses were in regions 160-218 and 743-854. In the small 56-69-year group, the increase in depth fell short of significance, most likely because of low power. Because no day 14 peak-response samples were available, repertoires were characterized only after the peak T cell response. Participants were mostly white British, with more females than males. The authors suggested clonal diversity may have been underestimated. After two AZD1222 doses, spike-specific TCR breadth and depth were significantly higher than at day 0 and than in MenACWY recipients. Only five to seven AZD1222 recipients were SARS-CoV-2 seropositive at baseline, limiting conclusions about previously exposed vaccinees. Epitopes outside the regions mutated in the B.1.351 and B.1.1.7 variants were reportedly recognized by nearly half of the unique spike-specific TCRs.

About this clone: This receptor's antigen is unknown. Per-base quality was not reported, and no clone a single base away is much larger than it.

The CDR3 regions of human TCRbeta chains were analyzed by immunosequencing. Per the authors' processing: Repertoire TCRs were matched against a reference library of SARS-CoV-2-specific TCRs generated with the MIRA antigen-specificity platform. Breadth was defined as the fraction of unique TCRs that were SARS-CoV-2-associated. Depth was defined as the fraction of total T cells that were SARS-CoV-2-associated. Using the MIRA data, each spike-specific TCR was mapped to the spike region that the TCR reacts to and placed in a CD4 or CD8 class. Log10-transformed breadth and depth values were compared by one-way ANOVA with Sidak's multiple comparisons tests. What TCRdb holds here is the immuneACCESS table cut down to in-frame rearrangements. Part of the clones is not present; checked against another copy, under half of the missing clones reflect an unresolved V gene, and the others are unexplained. V, J and clone size are taken as reported in that table, and D and trimming were inferred from the DNA itself. The sample profile shows about 140,000 clones; about 90% of them were found once. Of the sample, 2.5% to 3% falls within the top ten clones.

This sequence originates from an adult in good health. The material was peripheral blood, obtained on day 0 of AZD1222 vaccination.

The DNA is TGTGCCTGGAGTACAGGGCTTTCACCCCTCCACTTT. Protein translation: CAWSTGLSPLHF. The rearranged segments are TRBV30 and TRBJ1-6; TRBD1 is perhaps the D gene, given 6 matching bases. Via the germline V gene (reference sequence), CDR1 is GTSNPN and CDR2 SVGIG. Reading from cysteine to phenylalanine, the CDR3 counts 12 amino acids. CDR3 DNA only is kept here, 36 bases in frame from base 1. Cut back by 2 bases and 9 bases, the V and J ends lie 8 bases apart.